The next 7 T cell receptor beta chains were all read from a single sample in a study of T-cell memory formation after mild COVID-19. Using its own MiXCR run on the 5' RACE reads, TCRdb lists one record per CDR3 protein. This table holds 200,000 to 300,000 distinct CDR3 sequences, roughly 17% found once. The specimen was PBMCs or a T cell subset sorted from them (not recorded which). The receptors originated from a man younger than 35 who had mild COVID-19 (a few samples of this study predate the infection). Cell type and time point are not known.

The chain carries TRBV20-1 and TRBJ2-7; D gene ambiguous. Trimming stripped 6 bases from V and 0 bases from J, with 18 bases between. Germline V gives CDR1 DFQATT, CDR2 SNEGSKA (reference sequence). This CDR3 region has 15 residues. The CDR3 region is CSAPGPGSSSYEQYV. CDR3 bases: TGCAGTGCCCCCGGCCCGGGCTCGAGCTCCTACGAGCAGTACGTC.

The chain recombines TRBV12-3 or TRBV12-4 with TRBJ1-1; TRBD1 is a possible D gene (5 bases). The CDR3 spans 14 residues. The V end lost 5 bases, the J end lost 1 base, and 11 bases lay between the germline ends. In DNA form, the CDR3 reads TGTGCCAGCAGTACCAATCAGGGGAACACTGAAGCTTTCTTT. This gives the protein CASSTNQGNTEAFF.

This clonotype was seen only a few times. The chain couples TRBV7-9 to TRBJ2-3, with 9 bases aligning to TRBD2. The J segment lost 5 bases and the V segment lost 5 bases, leaving 14 bases of the junction unmatched. Germline V gene data show CDR1 as SEHNR and CDR2 as FQNEAQ (reference sequence). CDR3 size: 17 residues. In DNA form, the CDR3 reads TGTGCCAGCAGCCCCCTGAGTAGCGGGGGTCCTGGAGATACGCAGTATTTT. It yields the protein CASSPLSSGGPGDTQYF.

The chain couples TRBV7-3 to TRBJ1-1; D is undetermined. CDR1 and CDR2 (germline): SGHTA, FQGTGA. This CDR3 region has 11 residues. V lost 7 bases to trimming and J lost 6 bases, with 9 bases between them. In DNA form, the CDR3 reads TGTGCCAGCACCTTGGGGTCTGAAGCTTTCTTT. As protein: CASTLGSEAFF.

The rearrangement uses TRBV21-1 and TRBJ2-7; the listed D gene, TRBD2, was not tested against the DNA. TRBV21-1 is annotated as a pseudogene. This CDR3 has 16 residues. Here the CDR3 reads CASSDGPRDFAYEQYV. The DNA of the CDR3 is TGTGCCAGCAGCGACGGTCCCAGGGACTTCGCATACGAGCAGTACGTC.

The CDR3 DNA is TGTGCCAGCAGACCGGACAGGGGGCAGACCTACGAGCAGTACTTC. Its translation: CASRPDRGQTYEQYF. The J gene is TRBJ2-7, the V gene TRBV7-2, with 11 bases identical to TRBD1. Germline lookup yields CDR1 SGHTA and CDR2 FQGNSA. This CDR3 has 15 residues. V gave up 6 bases and J gave up 2 bases; unmatched junction bases: 6.

This clonotype occurred a few times. The genes are TRBV27 and TRBJ2-7, with 9 bases that match TRBD1. The CDR3 length is 19 residues. V lost 4 bases, J lost 3 bases, and 19 bases stayed unmatched. Germline V gene sequence: CDR1 MNHEY, CDR2 SMNVEV (reference sequence). CDR3 in DNA: TGTGCCAGCAGTTCCGTAGGAAAGGGGACAGGGCGTCGAAGCTACGAGCAGTACGTC. It is translated as CASSSVGKGTGRRSYEQYV.